The 23 T cell receptor beta chains below were found in one sample sequenced in a study of read filtering for tumor transcriptome and immune sequencing (dated by TCRdb to the early 2020s). Sequencing relied on an Illumina HiSeq 4000. Starting from roughly 410 ng RNA, TCR libraries were constructed with the Immunoverse kit using molecular barcoded adaptors that cover the alpha/delta and beta/gamma chains. The public reads were run again by TCRdb, first through fastp at Q25 and then through MiXCR, and only productive beta chains were kept. Each entry is one CDR3 protein sequence, shown with its most common DNA and genes. Within this sample are tens of thousands of distinct CDR3 sequences, with under 25% of them counted one time only. The top ten clones comprise 17% of the sample. The sequenced sample consisted of a population of CD138-negative cells sorted from bone marrow. The sample's cell subset or site, from its label and the paper: bone marrow mononuclear cells depleted of CD138+ plasma/myeloma cells by negative magnetic selection. These receptors all stem from a donor older than 35 with multiple myeloma.

Comment on this clonotype: A clone one base away is much larger, so this may be a read error. J is TRBJ2-3 and V is TRBV12-3 or TRBV12-4, with 11 bases that match TRBD2. After removal of 6 bases from V and 5 bases from J, the junction contained 7 bases not matched to a gene. This CDR3 has 15 residues. DNA for the CDR3: TGTGCCAGCAGACCGACTAGCGGGACTGTAGATACGCAGTATTTT. This codes for CASRPTSGTVDTQYF.

The table lists this clonotype with many counts. The V gene is TRBV7-8, the J gene TRBJ2-6, with D tentatively TRBD1 or TRBD2 (5 bases each). The V gene's germline CDR1 is SGHVS and CDR2 FQNEAQ. The V and J ends lost 7 bases and 0 bases respectively, with 13 bases between them. The CDR3 loop spans 16 amino acids. The CDR3 DNA sequence: TGTGCCAGCACCTGGGACGGCAACTCTGGGGCCAACGTCCTGACTTTC. Protein sequence: CASTWDGNSGANVLTF.

Remarks on this clonotype: A much larger clone lies one base from this, so it may be a read error. V usage is TRBV6-5 and J usage is TRBJ1-1, with a possible D match to TRBD1 (5 bases). The germline V gene encodes CDR1 MNHEY and CDR2 SVGAGI. The CDR3 totals 12 residues. The CDR3 here is CASGYPRGEAFF. The CDR3 coding sequence is TGTGCCAGCGGTTACCCCCGGGGGGAAGCTTTCTTT.

V gene TRBV12-3 or TRBV12-4 combines with J gene TRBJ1-5, with D hard to call. This CDR3 is 14 amino acids long. Trimming cost V 3 bases and J 4 bases, with 10 bases left between them. The chain's CDR3 is CASSFTSKNQPQHF. As DNA, the CDR3 is TGTGCCAGCAGTTTCACCAGTAAAAATCAGCCCCAGCATTTT.

There are many counts of this clonotype. The chain joins TRBV6-5 to TRBJ2-2; D not certain. Germline V CDR1 and CDR2: MNHEY, SVGAGI. Deletions cut 2 bases from V and 4 bases from J, with 11 bases between. This CDR3 spans 15 amino acids. CDR3 in DNA: TGTGCCAGCAGTTACGACGATAGGTCCACCGGGGAGCTGTTTTTT. Translating gives CASSYDDRSTGELFF.

As regards this clonotype: It may be a read error: a sequence one base away is much more abundant. V is TRBV7-8 and J is TRBJ2-3; perhaps TRBD1 as D (5 bases). Germline values: CDR1 SGHVS, CDR2 FQNEAQ. This CDR3 is 16 amino acids long. In DNA form, the CDR3 reads TGTGCCAGCACCTCCGGTGGCGGACCGGACACAGATACGCGGTATTTT. This gives the protein CASTSGGGPDTDTRYF. Together with reference TRBV7-8 and TRBJ2-3, the CDR3 gives the full variable domain: GAGVSQSPRYKVAKRGQDVALRCDPISGHVSLFWYQQALGQGPEFLTYFQNEAQLDKSGLPSDRFFAERPEGSVSTLKIQRTQQEDSAVYLCASTSGGGPDTDTRYFGPGTRLTVL.

This clonotype was observed at least ten times. The chain recombines TRBV19 with TRBJ1-5; D gene uncertain. Deletions cut 5 bases from V and 4 bases from J, with 9 bases between. Looked up from germline, CDR1 is LNHDA and CDR2 is SQIVND (reference sequence). This CDR3 is built from 13 residues. DNA of the CDR3: TGTGCCAGTAGTGATACGGTGAATCAGCCCCAGCATTTT. It is translated as CASSDTVNQPQHF.

By share of the sample, this clonotype is large. The chain couples TRBV6-6 to TRBJ2-1, with TRBD2 identical over 9 bases. Trimming removed 10 bases from V and 3 bases from J; junction bases left unmatched: 4. CDR1 and CDR2 (germline): MNHNY, SVGAGI (reference sequence). This CDR3 spans 13 amino acids. CDR3 in DNA: TGTGCCACCGCGGGGGGGAACTACAATGAGCAGTTCTTC. Amino acids: CATAGGNYNEQFF.

Ten or more counts support this clonotype. This sequence joins TRBV7-9 and TRBJ2-2; no clear D. Trimming left V 3 bases short and J 3 bases short, with 8 bases between. This CDR3 has 14 residues. Germline V gene sequence: CDR1 SEHNR, CDR2 FQNEAQ (reference sequence). CDR3: CASSFGYDTGELFF. For the CDR3, the DNA is TGTGCCAGCAGCTTTGGTTATGACACCGGGGAGCTGTTTTTT.

This clonotype was counted between two and nine times. The chain joins TRBV12-3 or TRBV12-4 to TRBJ2-5; 10 bases line up with TRBD1. The CDR3 sequence is 14 residues long. J gave up 4 bases and V 6 bases, and 5 bases lay outside the gene matches. The CDR3 reads CASRSRTGGETQYF. The CDR3 region has the DNA TGTGCCAGCAGATCGCGGACAGGGGGAGAGACCCAGTACTTC.

This clonotype was seen at least ten times. The rearrangement links TRBV29-1 to TRBJ2-5; D could derive from TRBD1 or TRBD2 (5 bases each). CDR1 and CDR2 (germline): SQVTM, ANQGSEA. V shed 4 bases and J shed 4 bases, with 10 bases lying between them. This CDR3 contains 12 residues. The CDR3 region is CSVASGPETQYF. CDR3 nucleotide sequence: TGCAGCGTTGCGTCGGGGCCAGAGACCCAGTACTTC. The full variable domain, in which reference TRBV29-1 and TRBJ2-5 provide the parts outside the CDR3, is SAVISQKPSRDICQRGTSLTIQCQVDSQVTMMFWYRQQPGQSLTLIATANQGSEATYESGFVIDKFPISRPNLTFSTLTVSNMSPEDSSIYLCSVASGPETQYFGPGTRLLVL.

This clonotype was observed at least ten times. V usage is TRBV5-4 and J usage is TRBJ2-5; D is perhaps TRBD2 (5 bases). The CDR3 has 17 residues. Germline V gene sequence: CDR1 SGHNT, CDR2 YYREEE (reference sequence). The ends were cut back, 0 bases at V and 5 bases at J, with 20 bases in the middle. The CDR3 DNA reads as TGTGCCAGCAGCTTGGGTTCAGGCCCGGCGAGGGTGGAGACCCAGTACTTC. As protein: CASSLGSGPARVETQYF.

Comments on this clonotype: This may be a read error, as it is one base from a much larger clone. The chain carries TRBV18 and TRBJ2-2, with a weak D call TRBD1 (5 bases). V was pared by 4 bases and J by 1 base, with 13 bases between. The CDR3 runs to 16 residues. Germline CDR1 reads KGHSH; CDR2 reads LQKENI. Here the CDR3 DNA reads TGTGCCAGCTCACGGGTGCCCGGACAGAACACCGGGGAGCTGTTTTTT. Translating gives CASSRVPGQNTGELFF.

This clonotype has at least ten counts. The genes are TRBV29-1 and TRBJ1-1; D ambiguous. V was pared by 7 bases and J by 6 bases, with 12 bases between. Per germline, CDR1 SQVTM and CDR2 ANQGSEA. This CDR3 is built from 11 residues. This CDR3 reads CSGAVGPEAFF. The DNA for the CDR3 is TGCAGCGGGGCAGTGGGCCCTGAAGCTTTCTTT.

There are many counts of this clonotype. The rearrangement joins TRBV27 to TRBJ1-2, with D maybe TRBD1 (5 bases). Germline V gives CDR1 MNHEY, CDR2 SMNVEV (reference sequence). The germline V and J ends were trimmed by 5 bases and 0 bases, with 16 bases remaining between them. The CDR3 runs to 16 residues. The CDR3 spells CASSPRTPGANYGYTF. The DNA for the CDR3 is TGTGCCAGCAGTCCCCGGACACCTGGGGCTAACTATGGCTACACCTTC.

This clonotype was observed at least ten times. The chain has TRBV27 and TRBJ2-7, with D unclear. The CDR3 spans 12 residues. Trimming removed 5 bases at V and 2 bases at J, with 7 bases between. Germline loops: CDR1 MNHEY, CDR2 SMNVEV (reference sequence). CDR3 DNA sequence: TGTGCCAGCAGTGCCTTGCCCTACGAGCAGTACTTC. Its protein is CASSALPYEQYF.

This clonotype was counted ten times or more. The chain carries TRBV6-5 and TRBJ2-1; either TRBD1 or TRBD2 may supply D (6 bases each). Trimming took 2 bases from V and 0 from J, leaving 14 bases between them. The CDR3 consists of 17 residues. Germline V CDR1 and CDR2: MNHEY, SVGAGI. The CDR3 DNA is TGTGCCAGCAGTTACGGGGGGCCGGGTAGCTCCTACAATGAGCAGTTCTTC. Residues: CASSYGGPGSSYNEQFF.

This clonotype was seen ten or more times. The genes are TRBV20-1 and TRBJ2-7, with D perhaps TRBD1 (5 bases). V was clipped by 7 bases and J by 3 bases, with 13 bases between them. From germline, CDR1 is DFQATT and CDR2 SNEGSKA (reference sequence). This CDR3 region has 12 residues. CDR3 coding DNA: TGCAGTGGATCGCCACAGGACTACGAGCAGTACTTC. Encoded protein: CSGSPQDYEQYF.

This clonotype has only a few counts. The V call is TRBV11-3, the J call TRBJ2-2; D is perhaps TRBD2 (7 bases). The V and J ends lost 8 bases and 3 bases respectively, with 25 bases between them. The CDR3 has 18 residues. Germline lookup yields CDR1 SGHNT and CDR2 YENEEA. CDR3 coding DNA: TGTGCCAGCCTCGAGGGGGGGCCTTTTTCTCGTTACACCGGGGAGCTGTTTTTT. It yields the protein CASLEGGPFSRYTGELFF.

For this clonotype: A much larger clone lies a single base off, so this may be a read error. This chain uses TRBV4-1 with TRBJ1-1; a possible D gene is TRBD1 (6 bases). Germline CDR1 and CDR2: MGHRA and YSYEKL. The CDR3 length is 15 residues. CDR3 nucleotide sequence: TGCGCCAGCAGCCAAGGTGAGGGGGATAGCACTGTAGCTTTCTTT. This gives the protein CASSQGEGDSTVAFF.

This clonotype was picked up many times. The chain uses TRBV5-1 and TRBJ1-1; 7 nucleotides agree with TRBD1. The CDR3 sequence is 15 residues long. Germline V CDR1 and CDR2: SGHRS, YFSETQ. V trimming: 0 bases; J trimming: 3 bases; junction bases outside the gene matches: 5. DNA of the CDR3: TGCGCCAGCAGCTTGGCGGAAGGGGGCCACACTGAAGCTTTCTTT. It specifies CASSLAEGGHTEAFF.

This clonotype was recorded at least ten times. The chain couples TRBV14 to TRBJ1-2; possible D gene TRBD1, 5 bases. V was pared by 2 bases and J by 8 bases, with 15 bases between. CDR3 length equals 14 residues. Looked up from germline, CDR1 is SGHDN and CDR2 is FVKESK. CDR3 coding DNA: TGTGCCAGCAGCCAACCACCGTGGGACTTAGGCTACACCTTC. Its protein is CASSQPPWDLGYTF.

This clonotype occurred once. The chain uses TRBV5-8 and TRBJ1-5; the D gene is possibly TRBD1 (5 bases). This CDR3 has 13 residues. CDR1 is SGHTS, CDR2 YDEGEE, per germline. V was cut by 7 bases and J by 7 bases, with 15 bases left in between. The chain's CDR3 is CASLEPGWQPQHF. The CDR3 DNA reads TGTGCCAGCTTGGAGCCAGGGTGGCAGCCCCAGCATTTT.